This T cell receptor beta chain was recorded in a study of PD-1 blockade in classical Hodgkin lymphoma. Noted time point: newly diagnosed, previously untreated cHL patient sample. It was PBMCs in newly diagnosed, untreated classical Hodgkin lymphoma that served as comparison. With V trimmed by 1 base and J by 0 bases, 0 bases remained unmatched. The CDR3 sequence is 15 residues long. The germline V gene has CDR1 SGHTA and CDR2 FQGNSA. Here immunoSEQ multiplex PCR was the method, and the copy in TCRdb shows in-frame clones only, minus some. The sample lists 17,000 or so clones, approximately 90% occurring once. Overall study findings and caveats: Nothing has yet pinned down what causes the repertoire differences, possibly disease activity or prior therapy. Reported baseline diversity: healthy donors highest, relapsed/refractory patients lowest.

Notes on this clone: Its antigen is not identified.

The material sequenced was peripheral blood mononuclear cells (PBMCs). The sequence came from a human donor with classical Hodgkin lymphoma. The chain carries TRBV7-2 and TRBJ1-5; TRBD1 matches 7 bases. CDR3 in DNA: TGTGCCAGCAGCTTAGACAGGGGTAGCAATCAGCCCCAGCATTTT. Amino acid sequence: CASSLDRGSNQPQHF. Full variable domain (outside the CDR3, taken from reference TRBV7-2 and TRBJ1-5): GAGVSQSPSNKVTEKGKDVELRCDPISGHTALYWYRQSLGQGLEFLIYFQGNSAPDKSGLPSDRFSAERTGGSVSTLTIQRTQQEDSAVYLCASSLDRGSNQPQHFGDGTRLSIL.